This T cell receptor (beta chain) stems from a study of shared clonotypes between healthy human individuals. This CDR3 contains 13 residues. Germline assignment: CDR1 SGHRS and CDR2 YFSETQ. The germline V and J ends were trimmed by 2 bases and 4 bases, with 7 bases remaining between them. Produced via immunoSEQ multiplex PCR; TCRdb's table is partial and in-frame only. Found here are fewer than 1.6 million clones, approximately 98.5% of them singletons; the top ten hold roughly 0.36%. The chain links TRBV5-1 to TRBJ1-5; D is possibly TRBD1 (5 bases). This TCR was recovered from a man aged 25-45 years in good health. Sequenced: naive CD4+ T cells sorted from blood. Stated subset: CD45RA+ positively selected. CDR3 DNA: TGCGCCAGCAGCTTTCGGGGGAATCAGCCCCAGCATTTT. Its protein product is CASSFRGNQPQHF.